This T cell receptor beta chain came from a study of blood T cell repertoires in COVID-19. Here immunoSEQ multiplex PCR was the method, and the copy in TCRdb shows in-frame clones only, minus some. The repertoire holds 150,000 to 200,000 clones, 75% to 85% seen once, with approximately 6.9% in the top ten. CDR3 length: 16 amino acids. Germline V gene sequence: CDR1 LGHDT, CDR2 YNNKEL (reference sequence). The V gene lost 0 bases and the J gene lost 3 bases, with 15 bases spanning the gap. V gene TRBV3-1 (or the pseudogene TRBV3-2) combines with J gene TRBJ2-7; a possible D gene is TRBD1 (6 bases). The sequence was collected from a man aged 55 to 70 with acute or convalescent COVID-19. Sequencing input: peripheral blood. The CDR3 protein is CASSQEGTGSFYEQYF. As DNA, the CDR3 is TGTGCCAGCAGCCAAGAGGGAACAGGGTCTTTCTACGAGCAGTACTTC.